One and the same sample provided the 2 T cell receptor beta chains below, sequenced in a study of CD8+ T cells in alopecia areata. Extraction and reverse transcription of RNA yielded cDNA as the sequencing template. Some clones are missing from TCRdb's copy, which holds only in-frame ones; the method was immunoSEQ multiplex PCR. The sample contains over 110,000 clones, roughly 46% of which appear only once. Source: CD4+ T cells sorted from blood, taken at week 0. All receptors derive from a human donor with alopecia areata.

This chain links TRBV29-1 with TRBJ2-1, with D perhaps TRBD2 (5 bases). CDR3 length equals 13 residues. The V end was cut by 4 bases, the J end by 2 bases, with 9 bases between. Germline V CDR1 and CDR2: SQVTM, ANQGSEA. CDR3 coding DNA: TGCAGCGTTGGGACTTCGCCCTACAATGAGCAGTTCTTC. This gives the protein CSVGTSPYNEQFF.

CDR3 nucleotide sequence: TGCGCCAGCAGCCCGGAAGGACAGGGACGAGCTTTCTTT. Its protein product is CASSPEGQGRAFF. The chain recombines TRBV5-1 with TRBJ1-1; 8 positions agree with TRBD1. This CDR3 contains 13 residues. Trimming cost V 4 bases and J 10 bases; bases outside gene matches: 9. Looked up from germline, CDR1 is SGHRS and CDR2 is YFSETQ.